What follows are 8 T cell receptor beta chains derived from one specimen sequenced in a study of blood T cell repertoires in COVID-19. Generated by immunoSEQ multiplex PCR, the TCRdb table keeps only in-frame clones and is missing some. The data show roughly 25,000 clones, around 92% seen once. Sample: peripheral blood. The receptor source for this set is a man between 65 and 85 years old with active COVID-19.

The chain couples TRBV7-3 to TRBJ2-1; 8 positions match TRBD2. With V trimmed by 4 bases and J by 1 base, 3 bases remained unmatched. The germline V gene encodes CDR1 SGHTA and CDR2 FQGTGA. The CDR3 sequence is 15 residues long. CDR3 nucleotides: TGTGCCAGCAGCTCGACTAGCGCTTCCTACAATGAGCAGTTCTTC. Amino acid sequence: CASSSTSASYNEQFF.

This clone was seen a single time. CDR3 sequence: CASRFDRGREQYF. The DNA for the CDR3 is TGTGCCAGCAGATTCGACAGGGGGCGGGAGCAGTACTTC. The gene calls are TRBV5-4 and TRBJ2-7, with 10 bases that match TRBD1. Germline CDR1 reads SGHNT; CDR2 reads YYREEE (reference sequence). Unmatched junction bases numbered 6, after V lost 5 bases and J lost 7 bases. This CDR3 is 13 amino acids long.

This clone was seen just once. The rearrangement joins TRBV2 to TRBJ2-2, with D tentatively TRBD1 (6 bases). The CDR3 has 15 amino acids. The germline V gene has CDR1 SNHLY and CDR2 FYNNEI. Trimming cost V 5 bases and J 4 bases, with 14 bases left between them. The CDR3 sequence is CASSPQGLGTGELFF. The CDR3 DNA reads as TGTGCCAGCAGTCCTCAGGGGCTGGGCACCGGGGAGCTGTTTTTT.

The chain carries TRBV6-5 and TRBJ2-2, with D possibly TRBD2 on 5 matching bases. Germline CDR1 MNHEY, CDR2 SVGAGI. V was cut by 6 bases and J by 0 bases, with 11 bases left in between. The CDR3 runs to 15 residues. The chain's CDR3 is CASRAADANTGELFF. In nucleotides, the CDR3 is TGTGCCAGCAGAGCGGCGGACGCGAACACCGGGGAGCTGTTTTTT.

V and J are TRBV7-6 and TRBJ2-1; D is perhaps TRBD2 (7 bases). Per germline, CDR1 SGHVS and CDR2 FNYEAQ. V was cut by 3 bases and J by 1 base, with 16 bases left in between. This CDR3 region has 17 residues. The CDR3 nucleotides read TGTGCCAGCAGCTTTTTGTCTGCGGGGGCGTCCTACAATGAGCAGTTCTTC. As protein: CASSFLSAGASYNEQFF.

J is TRBJ2-3 and V is TRBV7-2, with a weak D call TRBD1 (6 bases). The CDR3 contains 17 residues. Between the trimmed V and J ends, which lost 1 base and 1 base, there was a span of 15 bases. The germline V gene has CDR1 SGHTA and CDR2 FQGNSA. The CDR3, as DNA: TGTGCCAGCAGCTTAGGAGGCAGGGGATGGGGCACAGATACGCAGTATTTT. It yields the protein CASSLGGRGWGTDTQYF.

This sequence joins TRBV19 and TRBJ2-4, with 7 bases aligning to TRBD2. After removal of 3 bases from V and 2 bases from J, the junction contained 4 bases not matched to a gene. Germline CDR1 LNHDA, CDR2 SQIVND (reference sequence). This CDR3 is 15 amino acids long. CDR3 DNA: TGTGCCAGTAGTATGGGAGGGGCTACCAAAAACATTCAGTACTTC. Its translation is CASSMGGATKNIQYF.

The genes are TRBV19 and TRBJ2-1, with 9 bases aligning to TRBD2. V dropped 3 bases and J dropped 9; count of bases not matched to a gene: 12. The length of the CDR3 is 16 residues. Germline values: CDR1 LNHDA, CDR2 SQIVND (reference sequence). CDR3 nucleotides: TGTGCCAGTAGTATGGTAGCGGGAGTGGGTACGCGTGAGCAGTTCTTC. Amino acids: CASSMVAGVGTREQFF.